A selection of T cell receptor beta chains follows, all from one sample in a study of breast tumors, draining lymph nodes, adjacent tissues. Via MiXCR, TCRdb re-called the multiplex PCR reads, giving one row per CDR3 protein. The sample consists of over 130,000 distinct CDR3 sequences, approximately 29% of them appearing once. Sequenced: axillary lymph node tissue. These receptors all stem from a female donor with breast cancer. Some clones in this sample may be carry-over from other donors' samples. The CDR3 runs from the conserved cysteine through the conserved F or W. D genes are given only for firm matches. Size is stated for part of the rows, as once, few or many counts, or as a class when the clone is expanded.

clone_size: many
d_call: TRBD1
v_call: TRBV5-1
j_call: TRBJ1-3
cdr3_nt: TGCGCCAGCAGCTTGGGCTATCGGACAGGGAGGGGAAACACCATATATTTT
cdr3_aa: CASSLGYRTGRGNTIYF

clone_size: once
d_call: .
v_call: TRBV6-5
j_call: TRBJ1-1
cdr3_nt: TGTGCCAGCATCCGGACGGGCGGTCGGACTGAAGCTTTCTTT
cdr3_aa: CASIRTGGRTEAFF

clone_size: many
d_call: .
v_call: TRBV30
j_call: TRBJ1-6
cdr3_nt: TGTGCCTGGAGTGGGGACCGGAGCTCCTATAATTCACCCCTCCACTTT
cdr3_aa: CAWSGDRSSYNSPLHF

clone_size: .
d_call: TRBD1
v_call: TRBV10-3
j_call: TRBJ1-2
cdr3_nt: TGTGCCATCAAAAAGGGGGGACAGGGAGGTGGCTACACCTTC
cdr3_aa: CAIKKGGQGGGYTF

clone_size: many
d_call: TRBD1
v_call: TRBV27
j_call: TRBJ1-4
cdr3_nt: TGTGCCAGCAGCAGAGGGGGGACAGTCGCAGAAAAACTGTTTTTT
cdr3_aa: CASSRGGTVAEKLFF

clone_size: .
d_call: .
v_call: TRBV2
j_call: TRBJ1-2
cdr3_nt: TGTGCCAGCAGTGGACGAATGCGAAGGACTAACTATGGCTACACCTTC
cdr3_aa: CASSGRMRRTNYGYTF

clone_size: .
d_call: .
v_call: TRBV15
j_call: TRBJ1-4
cdr3_nt: TGTGCCACCAGCAGAGAGATGGTAGCTGTTAATGAAAAACTGGTTTTT
cdr3_aa: CATSREMVAVNEKLVF

clone_size: few
d_call: .
v_call: TRBV6-2/TRBV6-3
j_call: TRBJ1-1
cdr3_nt: TGTGCCAGCAAGAGGAGCGGGACTGAAGCTTTCTTT
cdr3_aa: CASKRSGTEAFF

clone_size: many
d_call: TRBD2
v_call: TRBV4-2
j_call: TRBJ2-1
cdr3_nt: TGTGCCAGCAGCCCCGGACTAGCGGGGGGGGAGAGGGCCAATGAGCAGTTCTTC
cdr3_aa: CASSPGLAGGERANEQFF

clone_size: many
d_call: TRBD1
v_call: TRBV28
j_call: TRBJ2-7
cdr3_nt: TGTGCCAGCAGTCTGAGGACAGGGGGGTGGGGAGTCTCCTACGAGCAGTACTTC
cdr3_aa: CASSLRTGGWGVSYEQYF

clone_size: many
d_call: .
v_call: TRBV6-5
j_call: TRBJ1-4
cdr3_nt: TGTGCCAGCAGTTCGATGTTGGCGTATGAAAAACTGTTTTTT
cdr3_aa: CASSSMLAYEKLFF

clone_size: many
d_call: TRBD1
v_call: TRBV25-1
j_call: TRBJ1-2
cdr3_nt: TGTGCCAGCAGTGAATATATTACCGGGACAGGGGCCACCACTAACTATGGCTACACCTTC
cdr3_aa: CASSEYITGTGATTNYGYTF

clone_size: .
d_call: .
v_call: TRBV2
j_call: TRBJ1-6
cdr3_nt: TGTGCCAGCAGTGAAAGAGGGGCTACGAGTTCACCCCTCCACTTT
cdr3_aa: CASSERGATSSPLHF

clone_size: many
d_call: TRBD1
v_call: TRBV19
j_call: TRBJ1-6
cdr3_nt: TGTGCCAGTAGTCGACAGGGCCCGAGCTCCTATAATTCACCCCTCCACTTT
cdr3_aa: CASSRQGPSSYNSPLHF

clone_size: many
d_call: TRBD1
v_call: TRBV7-2
j_call: TRBJ1-2
cdr3_nt: TGTGCCAGCAGCCCACAGGGGGACGCGAACTATGGCTACACCTTC
cdr3_aa: CASSPQGDANYGYTF

clone_size: many
d_call: .
v_call: TRBV4-1
j_call: TRBJ1-6
cdr3_nt: TGCGCCAGCAGCCTGGGGTGGGGTCTGGGAAATAATTCACCCCTCCACTTT
cdr3_aa: CASSLGWGLGNNSPLHF

clone_size: many
d_call: TRBD1
v_call: TRBV13
j_call: TRBJ2-1
cdr3_nt: TGTGCCAGCAGCTTAGGACAGGGGGATTCCTACAATGAGCAGTTCTTC
cdr3_aa: CASSLGQGDSYNEQFF

clone_size: many
d_call: .
v_call: TRBV28
j_call: TRBJ1-6
cdr3_nt: TGTGCCAGCAGTTTCGATGGCAGACTTATTAATTCACCCCTCCACTTT
cdr3_aa: CASSFDGRLINSPLHF

clone_size: .
d_call: .
v_call: TRBV5-1
j_call: TRBJ1-1
cdr3_nt: TGCGCCAGCAGACCGACAGATGGCACTGAAGCTTTCTTT
cdr3_aa: CASRPTDGTEAFF

clone_size: .
d_call: TRBD1
v_call: TRBV10-2
j_call: TRBJ1-2
cdr3_nt: TGCGCCAGCAGCGTCACGGACAGGTCCGACTATGGCTACACCTTC
cdr3_aa: CASSVTDRSDYGYTF

clone_size: many
d_call: TRBD1
v_call: TRBV2
j_call: TRBJ2-5
cdr3_nt: TGTGCCAGCAGGCAGACAGGGGGCTTGGGAGAGACCCAGTACTTC
cdr3_aa: CASRQTGGLGETQYF

clone_size: once
d_call: .
v_call: TRBV7-2
j_call: TRBJ1-2
cdr3_nt: TGTGCCAGCAGCTCTTCCGCGGGTCCCTATGGCTACACCTTC
cdr3_aa: CASSSSAGPYGYTF

clone_size: many
d_call: TRBD1
v_call: TRBV2
j_call: TRBJ2-2
cdr3_nt: TGTGCCAGCAGGACAGGGCCGGCCGGGGAGCTGTTTTTT
cdr3_aa: CASRTGPAGELFF

clone_size: many
d_call: TRBD2
v_call: TRBV10-3
j_call: TRBJ2-5
cdr3_nt: TGTGCCATCAGTGAGTCGACAGCGGGGAAGGAGACCCAGTACTTC
cdr3_aa: CAISESTAGKETQYF

clone_size: many
d_call: TRBD1
v_call: TRBV11-2
j_call: TRBJ2-1
cdr3_nt: TGTGCCAGCAGCCTCCCGGGGGGACAGGGGGTCAATGAGCAGTTCTTC
cdr3_aa: CASSLPGGQGVNEQFF

clone_size: many
d_call: TRBD1
v_call: TRBV12-3/TRBV12-4
j_call: TRBJ2-7
cdr3_nt: TGTGCCAGCAGGGGGACAGGGAGCTCCTACGAGCAGTACTTC
cdr3_aa: CASRGTGSSYEQYF

clone_size: many
d_call: .
v_call: TRBV7-3
j_call: TRBJ2-7
cdr3_nt: TGTGCCAGCAGCTTCGGGACAAGCGACGAGCAGTACTTC
cdr3_aa: CASSFGTSDEQYF

clone_size: .
d_call: TRBD1
v_call: TRBV5-1
j_call: TRBJ2-3
cdr3_nt: TGCGCCAGCAGCTTGGCGGGACAGGGGGCGCAGTATTTT
cdr3_aa: CASSLAGQGAQYF

clone_size: many
d_call: TRBD1
v_call: TRBV5-1
j_call: TRBJ2-5
cdr3_nt: TGCGCCAGCAGCAAGGACAGGGTGCAAGAGACCCAGTACTTC
cdr3_aa: CASSKDRVQETQYF

clone_size: many
d_call: .
v_call: TRBV5-8
j_call: TRBJ1-4
cdr3_nt: TGTGCCAGCAGCTCCCCGGGGAATGAAAAACTGTTTTTT
cdr3_aa: CASSSPGNEKLFF

clone_size: .
d_call: TRBD1
v_call: TRBV20-1
j_call: TRBJ2-3
cdr3_nt: TGCAGTGCTAGGCCCCGGGACAGGGGGTCTTTGGATACGCAGTATTTT
cdr3_aa: CSARPRDRGSLDTQYF

clone_size: many
d_call: TRBD2
v_call: TRBV5-5
j_call: TRBJ2-5
cdr3_nt: TGTGCCAGCAGCCGCGGGGGGTCGGGGGAGACCCAGTACTTC
cdr3_aa: CASSRGGSGETQYF

clone_size: few
d_call: .
v_call: TRBV19
j_call: TRBJ1-1
cdr3_nt: TGTGCCAGTAGTCCCCACGCAGGGAAGGCGAACACTGAAGCTTTCTTT
cdr3_aa: CASSPHAGKANTEAFF

clone_size: many
d_call: .
v_call: TRBV19
j_call: TRBJ2-7
cdr3_nt: TGTGCCAGTAGTATTCAGGCAGGGCTTGGATACGAGCAGTACTTC
cdr3_aa: CASSIQAGLGYEQYF

clone_size: many
d_call: .
v_call: TRBV5-4
j_call: TRBJ1-6
cdr3_nt: TGTGCCAGCAGCTTGTTCGGTACGGGCGGATCACCCCTCCACTTT
cdr3_aa: CASSLFGTGGSPLHF

clone_size: many
d_call: .
v_call: TRBV2
j_call: TRBJ2-7
cdr3_nt: TGTGCCAGCAGAGCCGGGACGGACTCCTACGAGCAGTACTTC
cdr3_aa: CASRAGTDSYEQYF

clone_size: many
d_call: .
v_call: TRBV28
j_call: TRBJ2-6
cdr3_nt: TGTGCCAGCAGCAAAGGGGCAGGGGTTTCTGGGGCCAACGTCCTGACTTTC
cdr3_aa: CASSKGAGVSGANVLTF

clone_size: .
d_call: TRBD1
v_call: TRBV7-9
j_call: TRBJ1-2
cdr3_nt: TGTGCCAGCAGCTTACAGGGGGGTGCCTCCACCTTC
cdr3_aa: CASSLQGGASTF

clone_size: .
d_call: TRBD2
v_call: TRBV7-6
j_call: TRBJ2-2
cdr3_nt: TGTGCCAGCAGCTTAGGTTTTGGCGGGGGGGCCCCCGGGGAGCTGTTTTTT
cdr3_aa: CASSLGFGGGAPGELFF

clone_size: few
d_call: .
v_call: TRBV6-1
j_call: TRBJ2-7
cdr3_nt: TGTGCCAGCAGTCAACTTCTCTCGGGGGACTACGAGCAGTACTTC
cdr3_aa: CASSQLLSGDYEQYF

clone_size: few
d_call: .
v_call: TRBV6-5
j_call: TRBJ1-3
cdr3_nt: TGTGCCAGCAGTCACTCGTCCAATCTAGGGGGGGCACCTGGAAACACCATATATTTT
cdr3_aa: CASSHSSNLGGAPGNTIYF

clone_size: .
d_call: .
v_call: TRBV6-4
j_call: TRBJ2-3
cdr3_nt: TGTGCCAGCACCGAGGACAGCACAGATACGCAGTATTTT
cdr3_aa: CASTEDSTDTQYF

clone_size: many
d_call: TRBD1
v_call: TRBV9
j_call: TRBJ2-5
cdr3_nt: TGTGCCAGCAGCTTACAGCAGGGGGCCAAAGAGACCCAGTACTTC
cdr3_aa: CASSLQQGAKETQYF

clone_size: .
d_call: .
v_call: TRBV20-1
j_call: TRBJ2-2
cdr3_nt: TGCAGTGCTAAGAAGGGGCGAGACACCGGGGAGCTGTTTTTT
cdr3_aa: CSAKKGRDTGELFF

clone_size: many
d_call: .
v_call: TRBV19
j_call: TRBJ1-1
cdr3_nt: TGTGCCAGTAGTGACGGTTGGGTGAACACTGAAGCTTTCTTT
cdr3_aa: CASSDGWVNTEAFF

clone_size: many
d_call: .
v_call: TRBV28
j_call: TRBJ2-3
cdr3_nt: TGTGCCAGCAGTAGCCTCAGGGGGGCGCACGCCTCGTACGAGTATTTT
cdr3_aa: CASSSLRGAHASYEYF

clone_size: many
d_call: .
v_call: TRBV7-2
j_call: TRBJ2-2
cdr3_nt: TGTGCCAGCAGCTTACATCTCCTAGCCACCGGGGAGCTGTTTTTT
cdr3_aa: CASSLHLLATGELFF

clone_size: many
d_call: .
v_call: TRBV29-1
j_call: TRBJ1-3
cdr3_nt: TGCAGCGTTGTTGTCTCTGGAAACACCATATATTTT
cdr3_aa: CSVVVSGNTIYF

clone_size: .
d_call: .
v_call: TRBV4-2
j_call: TRBJ1-2
cdr3_nt: TGTGCCAGCAGCCAGAGGGGGGCGCAGTTCTATGGCTACACCTTC
cdr3_aa: CASSQRGAQFYGYTF

clone_size: many
d_call: .
v_call: TRBV7-6
j_call: TRBJ2-1
cdr3_nt: TGTGCCAGCAGCCCTGTCCGTGGGGAAGTGGGTGATGAGCAGTTCTTC
cdr3_aa: CASSPVRGEVGDEQFF

clone_size: few
d_call: TRBD2
v_call: TRBV6-1
j_call: TRBJ2-3
cdr3_nt: TGTGCCAGCACCGGGCGGGGGGCGCCCTATACGCAGTATTTT
cdr3_aa: CASTGRGAPYTQYF

clone_size: many
d_call: TRBD1
v_call: TRBV19
j_call: TRBJ1-6
cdr3_nt: TGTGCCAGTAGTTTGCACCGGGACAGGAGGAATTCACCCCTCCACTTT
cdr3_aa: CASSLHRDRRNSPLHF

clone_size: many
d_call: .
v_call: TRBV11-2
j_call: TRBJ2-7
cdr3_nt: TGTGCCAGCAGAGAGTCAGCCTCCTACGAGCAGTACTTC
cdr3_aa: CASRESASYEQYF